A selection of T cell receptor beta chains follows, all from one sample in a study of blood T cell repertoires in COVID-19. Sequenced by immunoSEQ multiplex PCR; TCRdb stores in-frame clones only, minus some. The repertoire holds 270,000 or so clones, 81% seen once, with 2.5% to 3% in the top ten. The sample consisted of peripheral blood. Every receptor here comes from a woman between 55 and 75 years old with active or convalescent COVID-19. Both conserved end residues are part of each CDR3. The order of the fields is V gene, D gene, clone size, J gene, CDR3 DNA, CDR3 protein. D genes are given only for firm matches. For some rows the clone size is stated as once, few or many, or as a class when expanded; others skip it.

V gene: TRBV9
D gene: TRBD2
clone size: NA
J gene: TRBJ2-1
CDR3 DNA: TGTGCCAGCAGCCTTACTAGCGGTGAGCAGTTCTTC
CDR3 protein: CASSLTSGEQFF

V gene: TRBV7-9
D gene: NA
clone size: few
J gene: TRBJ2-7
CDR3 DNA: TGTGCCAGCAGCTTAGACCCGGACTATTCATCCTACGAGCAGTACTTC
CDR3 protein: CASSLDPDYSSYEQYF

V gene: TRBV29-1
D gene: NA
clone size: NA
J gene: TRBJ1-2
CDR3 DNA: TGCAGCGTTCAACCAGGTTGGCAGGGTGGGAACTATGGCTACACCTTC
CDR3 protein: CSVQPGWQGGNYGYTF

V gene: TRBV5-5
D gene: NA
clone size: NA
J gene: TRBJ1-3
CDR3 DNA: TGTGCCAGCAGCTTAGGAGGAACATCACTAAACACCATATATTTT
CDR3 protein: CASSLGGTSLNTIYF

V gene: TRBV29-1
D gene: NA
clone size: NA
J gene: TRBJ1-1
CDR3 DNA: TGCAGCGTTGAGCGGGGGATGAACACTGAAGCTTTCTTT
CDR3 protein: CSVERGMNTEAFF

V gene: TRBV5-5
D gene: TRBD2
clone size: NA
J gene: TRBJ2-5
CDR3 DNA: TGTGCCAGCAGCTTGTCACTAGCGGGGGGTCAAGAGACCCAGTACTTC
CDR3 protein: CASSLSLAGGQETQYF

V gene: TRBV4-2
D gene: NA
clone size: NA
J gene: TRBJ1-5
CDR3 DNA: TGTGCCAGCAGCCAAGAGCAGGGCAATCAGCCCCAGCATTTT
CDR3 protein: CASSQEQGNQPQHF

V gene: TRBV20-1
D gene: TRBD2
clone size: NA
J gene: TRBJ2-1
CDR3 DNA: TGCAGTGCTAGTGACGGGGGGGCCGGTGAGCAGTTCTTC
CDR3 protein: CSASDGGAGEQFF

V gene: TRBV11-2
D gene: TRBD1
clone size: NA
J gene: TRBJ2-2
CDR3 DNA: TGTGCCAGCAGCTTAGATCTACTGCGACAGGGGGTCGCGAACACCGGGGAGCTGTTTTTT
CDR3 protein: CASSLDLLRQGVANTGELFF

V gene: TRBV28
D gene: NA
clone size: NA
J gene: TRBJ1-1
CDR3 DNA: TGTGCCACCGGCGGGGTAATGAACACTGAAGCTTTCTTT
CDR3 protein: CATGGVMNTEAFF

V gene: TRBV20-1
D gene: NA
clone size: NA
J gene: TRBJ2-3
CDR3 DNA: TGCAGTGCGCGTAGCGCTACGCAGTATTTT
CDR3 protein: CSARSATQYF

V gene: TRBV9
D gene: TRBD1
clone size: few
J gene: TRBJ2-3
CDR3 DNA: TGTGCCAGCAGCCCCACCGGGACAGGGGGGGGAGATACGCAGTATTTT
CDR3 protein: CASSPTGTGGGDTQYF

V gene: TRBV2
D gene: NA
clone size: NA
J gene: TRBJ1-1
CDR3 DNA: TGTGCCAGCAGTGGACAGGTGAACACTGAAGCTTTCTTT
CDR3 protein: CASSGQVNTEAFF

V gene: TRBV4-1
D gene: TRBD2
clone size: NA
J gene: TRBJ2-2
CDR3 DNA: TGCGCCAGCAGCTCTATAGCGGGAGCGAACACCGGGGAGCTGTTTTTT
CDR3 protein: CASSSIAGANTGELFF

V gene: TRBV4-1
D gene: TRBD1
clone size: NA
J gene: TRBJ1-2
CDR3 DNA: TGCGCCAGCAGCCAAGAAACAGGGGGACGAGGCTATGGCTACACCTTC
CDR3 protein: CASSQETGGRGYGYTF

V gene: TRBV7-9
D gene: NA
clone size: NA
J gene: TRBJ1-1
CDR3 DNA: TGTGCCAGCAGCTTCCCACAAGGGGGGAACACTGAAGCTTTCTTT
CDR3 protein: CASSFPQGGNTEAFF

V gene: TRBV28
D gene: NA
clone size: NA
J gene: TRBJ1-3
CDR3 DNA: TGTGCCAGCAGTTTCCGGGGTGGAAACACCATATATTTT
CDR3 protein: CASSFRGGNTIYF

V gene: TRBV5-3
D gene: NA
clone size: NA
J gene: TRBJ1-2
CDR3 DNA: TGTGCCAGAAGCTTGGTACCAGGGGCAAACTATGGCTACACCTTC
CDR3 protein: CARSLVPGANYGYTF

V gene: TRBV19
D gene: TRBD1
clone size: NA
J gene: TRBJ2-5
CDR3 DNA: TGTGCCAGTAGTATCTACGAGACAGGGGGTCAAGAGACCCAGTACTTC
CDR3 protein: CASSIYETGGQETQYF

V gene: TRBV7-9
D gene: TRBD1
clone size: few
J gene: TRBJ2-5
CDR3 DNA: TGTGCGACGAACAGGGGCCAAGAGACCCAGTACTTC
CDR3 protein: CATNRGQETQYF

V gene: TRBV21-1
D gene: NA
clone size: few
J gene: TRBJ2-1
CDR3 DNA: TGTGCCAGCATCTCTGTCCGGGACAGGGATAGCAATGAGCAGTTCTTC
CDR3 protein: CASISVRDRDSNEQFF

V gene: TRBV6-2/TRBV6-3
D gene: NA
clone size: NA
J gene: TRBJ2-6
CDR3 DNA: TGTGCCAGCAGCCCCGTTAGCGATAGCTCTGGGGCCAACGTCCTGACTTTC
CDR3 protein: CASSPVSDSSGANVLTF

V gene: TRBV19
D gene: NA
clone size: NA
J gene: TRBJ2-5
CDR3 DNA: TGTGCCAGTAGTACAGGGTTCCAAGAGACCCAGTACTTC
CDR3 protein: CASSTGFQETQYF

V gene: TRBV4-3
D gene: NA
clone size: NA
J gene: TRBJ2-3
CDR3 DNA: TGCGCCAGCAGCCAAGTAGCAGTAGGGGTCACAGATACGCAGTATTTT
CDR3 protein: CASSQVAVGVTDTQYF

V gene: TRBV19
D gene: TRBD2
clone size: NA
J gene: TRBJ2-2
CDR3 DNA: TGTGCCAGCCTAGCGGGGGTCCCCGGGGAGCTGTTTTTT
CDR3 protein: CASLAGVPGELFF

V gene: TRBV27
D gene: NA
clone size: NA
J gene: TRBJ2-7
CDR3 DNA: TGTGCCAGCAGTTTAAGTGGCAGGGGTTTCTACGAGCAGTACTTC
CDR3 protein: CASSLSGRGFYEQYF

V gene: TRBV4-2
D gene: NA
clone size: NA
J gene: TRBJ1-3
CDR3 DNA: TGTGCCAGCAGCCAAGACGGGGGGGAAAACACCATATATTTT
CDR3 protein: CASSQDGGENTIYF

V gene: TRBV4-2
D gene: TRBD1
clone size: NA
J gene: TRBJ1-6
CDR3 DNA: TGTGCCAGCAGCCACCTCGGCTCCGGGACAGGGGCCCTCGGGGCACCCCTCCACTTT
CDR3 protein: CASSHLGSGTGALGAPLHF

V gene: TRBV29-1
D gene: NA
clone size: NA
J gene: TRBJ1-1
CDR3 DNA: TGCAGCGCCGGGGGGAAGCCACCGTCGAGCACTGAAGCTTTCTTT
CDR3 protein: CSAGGKPPSSTEAFF

V gene: TRBV27
D gene: NA
clone size: once
J gene: TRBJ1-1
CDR3 DNA: TGTGCCAGCAGTTTATCTCGGGGAAACACTGAAGCTTTCTTT
CDR3 protein: CASSLSRGNTEAFF

V gene: TRBV7-8
D gene: TRBD2
clone size: NA
J gene: TRBJ2-2
CDR3 DNA: TGTGCCAGCAGCTTAGGGAGCGGGGGGGCGTACACCGGGGAGCTGTTTTTT
CDR3 protein: CASSLGSGGAYTGELFF

V gene: TRBV5-4
D gene: NA
clone size: NA
J gene: TRBJ1-1
CDR3 DNA: TGTGCCAGCAGACAGATCGATATGAACACTGAAGCTTTCTTT
CDR3 protein: CASRQIDMNTEAFF

V gene: TRBV7-6
D gene: TRBD2
clone size: NA
J gene: TRBJ2-3
CDR3 DNA: TGTGCCAGCAGCTTAGGACTAGCGGGGGACGTGGATACGCAGTATTTT
CDR3 protein: CASSLGLAGDVDTQYF

V gene: TRBV6-6
D gene: NA
clone size: NA
J gene: TRBJ1-6
CDR3 DNA: TGTGCCACGGAGGGCAGGGATAATTCACCCCTCCACTTT
CDR3 protein: CATEGRDNSPLHF

V gene: TRBV5-4
D gene: TRBD1
clone size: NA
J gene: TRBJ1-6
CDR3 DNA: TGTGCCAGCAGCCGATCCGGGACAGCCAATTCACCCCTCCACTTT
CDR3 protein: CASSRSGTANSPLHF

V gene: TRBV28
D gene: NA
clone size: NA
J gene: TRBJ1-6
CDR3 DNA: TGTGCCAGCACCCCATCGGGTCGGGGTAATTCACCCCTCCACTTT
CDR3 protein: CASTPSGRGNSPLHF

V gene: TRBV9
D gene: TRBD2
clone size: few
J gene: TRBJ2-3
CDR3 DNA: TGTGCCAGCAGCGTAACTAGCGGGGGGGCCTCCACAGATACGCAGTATTTT
CDR3 protein: CASSVTSGGASTDTQYF

V gene: TRBV18
D gene: TRBD1
clone size: NA
J gene: TRBJ1-5
CDR3 DNA: TGTGCCAGCTCAACCGGGACAGGGGTTCCCAATCAGCCCCAGCATTTT
CDR3 protein: CASSTGTGVPNQPQHF

V gene: TRBV18
D gene: TRBD1
clone size: NA
J gene: TRBJ1-1
CDR3 DNA: TGTGCCAGCTCAGCTGCGACAGGGGCCACTGAAGCTTTCTTT
CDR3 protein: CASSAATGATEAFF

V gene: TRBV7-2
D gene: NA
clone size: NA
J gene: TRBJ2-1
CDR3 DNA: TGTGCCAGCCACCTACCGCCCTACAATGAGCAGTTCTTC
CDR3 protein: CASHLPPYNEQFF

V gene: TRBV18
D gene: TRBD2
clone size: NA
J gene: TRBJ2-7
CDR3 DNA: TGTGCCAGCTCACCTAGCGGGGGGGCCTCCGAGCAGTACTTC
CDR3 protein: CASSPSGGASEQYF

V gene: TRBV7-9
D gene: TRBD1
clone size: NA
J gene: TRBJ1-2
CDR3 DNA: TGTGCCACCGACTTTCTGACAGGGAGATGGAGATATGGCTACACCTTC
CDR3 protein: CATDFLTGRWRYGYTF

V gene: TRBV19
D gene: NA
clone size: NA
J gene: TRBJ1-5
CDR3 DNA: TGTGCCAGTAGTATCTTACCCAGTGTCCTACTTTCAGGGGAGAGGGATCAGCCCCAGCATTTT
CDR3 protein: CASSILPSVLLSGERDQPQHF

V gene: TRBV5-4
D gene: NA
clone size: NA
J gene: TRBJ1-2
CDR3 DNA: TGTGCCAGCAGCTTGGACCCAGGGTTCTATGGCTACACCTTC
CDR3 protein: CASSLDPGFYGYTF

V gene: TRBV6-5
D gene: NA
clone size: NA
J gene: TRBJ2-1
CDR3 DNA: TGTGCCAGCAGGGCCGGGCAAGGGGTCTACAATGAGCAGTTCTTC
CDR3 protein: CASRAGQGVYNEQFF

V gene: TRBV19
D gene: NA
clone size: NA
J gene: TRBJ1-6
CDR3 DNA: TGTGCCAGTAGCTTACAGAGCTCCTATAATTCACCCCTCCACTTT
CDR3 protein: CASSLQSSYNSPLHF

V gene: TRBV5-1
D gene: NA
clone size: NA
J gene: TRBJ1-3
CDR3 DNA: TGCGCCAGCAGCTTGCCCGGGTCTGGAAACACCATATATTTT
CDR3 protein: CASSLPGSGNTIYF

V gene: TRBV18
D gene: TRBD1
clone size: NA
J gene: TRBJ1-5
CDR3 DNA: TGCGAAGTAACAGGGGGCGTTCAGCCCCAGCATTTT
CDR3 protein: CEVTGGVQPQHF

V gene: TRBV7-6
D gene: NA
clone size: NA
J gene: TRBJ1-1
CDR3 DNA: TGTGCCAGCAGCTCGGGAAGGAACACTGAAGCTTTCTTT
CDR3 protein: CASSSGRNTEAFF

V gene: TRBV4-3
D gene: TRBD1
clone size: NA
J gene: TRBJ2-6
CDR3 DNA: TGCGCCAGCAGCCAAGCAAGGGTGGGACAGGGGGTTTCTGGGGCCAACGTCCTGACTTTC
CDR3 protein: CASSQARVGQGVSGANVLTF

V gene: TRBV20-1
D gene: NA
clone size: NA
J gene: TRBJ1-2
CDR3 DNA: TGCAGTGCTAGTTCTGGGCAGGGTGGCTATGGCTACACCTTC
CDR3 protein: CSASSGQGGYGYTF

V gene: TRBV5-1
D gene: TRBD1
clone size: NA
J gene: TRBJ2-7
CDR3 DNA: TGCGCCAGCAGCTTTGGACAGGTCTCCTACGAGCAGTACTTC
CDR3 protein: CASSFGQVSYEQYF

V gene: TRBV5-1
D gene: NA
clone size: NA
J gene: TRBJ2-5
CDR3 DNA: TGCGCCAGCAGCTTAGGGCCCGCGGGGAACCAAGAGACCCAGTACTTC
CDR3 protein: CASSLGPAGNQETQYF

V gene: TRBV11-3
D gene: TRBD1
clone size: NA
J gene: TRBJ2-1
CDR3 DNA: TGTGCCAGCAGCCTTGGGACAGGCACCTACAATGAGCAGTTCTTC
CDR3 protein: CASSLGTGTYNEQFF

V gene: TRBV4-3
D gene: TRBD1
clone size: NA
J gene: TRBJ1-2
CDR3 DNA: TGCGCCAGCAGCCAAGATAGGTGGACAGGTGGAGGCTACACCTTC
CDR3 protein: CASSQDRWTGGGYTF